The clone carrying this TCR beta chain was observed a handful of times. For TCR, cDNA came from 5'RACE template switching, which added a universal primer site and UMIs. TCRdb re-called the 5' RACE reads through MiXCR, storing one row per CDR3 protein. Of about 330,000 distinct CDR3 sequences in the sample, roughly 4.3% were seen once. The CDR3 is 14 residues long. The V end was cut by 0 bases, the J end by 4 bases, with 10 bases between. Looked up from germline, CDR1 is SGHRS and CDR2 is YFSETQ. The data are from a study of T cells after yellow fever vaccination. The receptor comes from a man younger than 35 who received the YFV17D yellow fever vaccine. The rearrangement uses TRBV5-1 and TRBJ2-5; D ambiguous. The material sequenced was PBMCs, taken 5 days after the yellow fever booster vaccination. The CDR3, as DNA: TGCGCCAGCAGCTTGGCCGGCCCGTCAGAGACCCAGTACTTC. This sequence encodes CASSLAGPSETQYF.